These T cell receptor beta chains were read from a single sample in a study of cytomegalovirus exposure and HLA in healthy donors. Measured with immunoSEQ multiplex PCR; TCRdb has only the in-frame clones, and not every one. The data show about 140,000 clones, over 60% seen once. Sequencing was done on a sample of PBMCs. These receptors originate from a man in his forties or fifties in good health and CMV-seronegative. Each CDR3 is given with its conserved first and last residue. A D gene is named only where the DNA matches it firmly. Clone size is shown for a subset of rows, as once, few, many or a class of expanded clone.

cdr3_length j_call v_call d_call clone_size cdr3_nt cdr3_aa
13 TRBJ2-3 TRBV29-1 TRBD1 - TGCAGCGCCTTAGACAGGGGGACAGATACGCAGTATTTT CSALDRGTDTQYF
19 TRBJ2-1 TRBV7-2 TRBD2 - TGTGCCAGCAGCTTTTCATCGACTAGCGGGAGGGCCGCGTTCGGTGAGCAGTTCTTC CASSFSSTSGRAAFGEQFF
16 TRBJ2-2 TRBV11-1 - - TGTGCCAGCAGCTTAGGTTGGCAGACGAACACCGGGGAGCTGTTTTTT CASSLGWQTNTGELFF
14 TRBJ2-2 TRBV18 TRBD1 - TGTGCCAGCTCTCTGGACAGGAGCACCGGGGAGCTGTTTTTT CASSLDRSTGELFF
13 TRBJ2-7 TRBV2 - few TGTGCCAGCAGTGCCGAGTATTGGTACGAGCAGTACTTC CASSAEYWYEQYF
16 TRBJ1-1 TRBV9 - - TGTGCCAGCAGCGCCGGAGGAGGGCATCTGAACACTGAAGCTTTCTTT CASSAGGGHLNTEAFF
15 TRBJ2-3 TRBV6-5 - - TGTGCCAGCAGTTACGCACAGAGTAGCACAGATACGCAGTATTTT CASSYAQSSTDTQYF
14 TRBJ2-7 TRBV18 - - TGTGCCAGCTCACCACCGGGGAGCACCTACGAGCAGTACTTC CASSPPGSTYEQYF
14 TRBJ1-2 TRBV2 - - TGTGCCAGCAGTGAAAACGGGTTTGGCTATGGCTACACCTTC CASSENGFGYGYTF
15 TRBJ2-7 TRBV29-1 TRBD1 few TGCAGCGTTGGCTTCGGGACAGGGGGCATCAACGAGCAGTACTTC CSVGFGTGGINEQYF
14 TRBJ1-3 TRBV30 - few TGTGCCTGGGAAAGGACAGACCCTGGAAACACCATATATTTT CAWERTDPGNTIYF
13 TRBJ2-7 TRBV28 - - TGTGCCAGCAGTTTATCCCCGACTTACGAGCAGTACTTC CASSLSPTYEQYF
10 TRBJ2-7 TRBV2 - - TGTGCCAGCAGCGCAACAGGGACCAGTTGG CASSATGTSW
14 TRBJ2-7 TRBV5-1 - few TGCGCCAGCAGCTTTCCGACACCCCCAGGCGAGCAGTACTTC CASSFPTPPGEQYF